This T cell receptor (beta chain) was profiled in a study of blood T cell repertoires in COVID-19 (dated by TCRdb to 2019 to 2021). At the level of the whole study: The collaborator samples originated in the United States, Italy and Spain and spanned the acute and convalescent phases of COVID-19. The prospective study material was composed of cDNA or gDNA derived from T cells, B-cell-depleted T cells, or PBMCs. Deeply sampled blood TCRbeta repertoires from subjects exposed to, actively infected with, or recovered from COVID-19 were included in the dataset. The repertoires were released in a freely available public database intended as a resource for research on the immune response to SARS-CoV-2. Samples were obtained from the ongoing ImmuneRACE study (first 160 participants) and from 1,200 or so subjects provided by 6 global collaborators. Sample metadata almost always included a de-identified subject ID, COVID-19 status, age in years and sex. Where available, HLA class I and class II types were obtained from metadata supplied by the sample provider rather than from assay-based typing. On the study overall, not on this receptor specifically: How much clinical and demographic metadata was included differed by source and by participant, and the metadata was provided uncurated.

This clone was seen only once. There is no known antigen for this receptor. Per-base qualities were not stored, and no clone one base away is much larger. One collaborating source in Seattle enrolled patients during active infection and followed them longitudinally through the course of disease. Each collaborating institution followed its own protocols to collect whole blood in K2EDTA tubes. For TCRbeta analysis, collaborator samples were shipped as frozen whole blood, as isolated PBMCs, or as DNA extracted from either sample type. The immunoSEQ Assay, a bias-controlled multiplex PCR, was used to amplify TCRbeta CDR3 regions from genomic DNA. On the study's bioinformatics: The number of nucleated cells in each sample was estimated from the amplification of reference gene primers within the assay. To quantify the absolute abundance of each unique TCRbeta CDR3 rearrangement, sequence reads were collapsed and filtered. For each sample, productive Simpson clonality was calculated as the square root of Simpson's diversity index across productive rearrangements. Here the immuneACCESS table is served through TCRdb, limited to in-frame sequences with V and J called. Missing clones are a known gap in these copies; in checked studies unresolved V genes cover under half, and the rest lacks a known reason. V, J and clone size are those of that table, while D and trimming were read from the DNA. This sample has about 360,000 clones in its table, and approximately 86% of those were observed once. The top ten hold just over 7% of the sample.

This TCR came from a woman aged 55 to 70 with COVID-19, enrolled during active disease. The sample comprised peripheral blood.

The CDR3 here reads CAWDTGTVNTEAFF. The DNA sequence reads TGTGCCTGGGACACCGGGACAGTTAACACTGAAGCTTTCTTT. The chain is made from TRBV30 and TRBJ1-1; 7 junctional bases match TRBD1. Via the germline V gene (reference sequence), CDR1 is GTSNPN and CDR2 SVGIG. The CDR3 covers 14 residues, taking in both the cysteine and the phenylalanine. The CDR3 DNA has 42 bases and is translated from base 1. Unmatched junction bases come to 8, with V trimmed by 5 bases and J by 2 bases.